This note documents a single T cell receptor (beta chain) sequence. Its target is not known. The CDR3 is 14 amino acids. V lost 6 bases and J 2 bases, leaving 8 bases between the germline ends. Germline V gene sequence: CDR1 MDHEN, CDR2 SYDVKM. The data derive from a study of cytomegalovirus exposure and HLA in healthy donors. Overall study results and limits: A later analysis associated 15,000 or so TCR beta sequences with HLA alleles at a 0.05 false discovery rate.

With 60 Vbeta and 13 Jbeta primers, the PCR was carried out. Some clones are missing from TCRdb's copy, which holds only in-frame ones; the method was immunoSEQ multiplex PCR. This sample has around 120,000 clones, with around three quarters found just once. The TCR sequence derives from a man between 25 and 39 years old in good health and CMV-seropositive. What was sequenced was PBMCs. The chain recombines TRBV28 with TRBJ2-6, with a tentative D call TRBD2 (6 bases). CDR3 in DNA: TGTGCCAGCAGACGGGGGACTGGGGCCAACGTCCTGACTTTC. Amino acids: CASRRGTGANVLTF.